The clone carrying this TCR beta chain turned up a few times. Its antigen is unknown. This specimen comes from a study of T-cell reconstitution after alpha-beta-depleted transplantation in children. Preparation of the TCRbeta library involved a method that used unique molecular identifiers. A single record per CDR3 protein comes from TCRdb applying MiXCR to the PCR reads. In the table there are 100,000 or so distinct CDR3 sequences, 6% to 9% of which are singletons. CDR3 length: 13 amino acids. The germline V gene has CDR1 MNHEY and CDR2 SMNVEV (reference sequence). V lost 5 bases and J lost 4; bases outside the gene matches: 4. Overall study results and limits: Hyperexpanded clones declined; after one year, newly produced T cells mostly supplied diversity. Expanded graft clones numbering several hundred reportedly gave rise to alpha-beta T cells about two months after transplant. Recipient T cells and thymic progenitors that survived gave rise to the high TCRbeta diversity observed at day 60 in some patients.

The clonotype originates from a boy aged 2 to 10 with acute lymphoblastic leukemia, due to receive a stem cell transplant. The sample was PBMCs, taken before TCRalphabeta/CD19-depleted stem cell transplant. The chain links TRBV27 to TRBJ2-7, with TRBD1 matching over 8 bases. DNA of the CDR3: TGTGCCAGCAGTGCCGGGACAGGTTACGAGCAGTACTTC. Translated: CASSAGTGYEQYF.